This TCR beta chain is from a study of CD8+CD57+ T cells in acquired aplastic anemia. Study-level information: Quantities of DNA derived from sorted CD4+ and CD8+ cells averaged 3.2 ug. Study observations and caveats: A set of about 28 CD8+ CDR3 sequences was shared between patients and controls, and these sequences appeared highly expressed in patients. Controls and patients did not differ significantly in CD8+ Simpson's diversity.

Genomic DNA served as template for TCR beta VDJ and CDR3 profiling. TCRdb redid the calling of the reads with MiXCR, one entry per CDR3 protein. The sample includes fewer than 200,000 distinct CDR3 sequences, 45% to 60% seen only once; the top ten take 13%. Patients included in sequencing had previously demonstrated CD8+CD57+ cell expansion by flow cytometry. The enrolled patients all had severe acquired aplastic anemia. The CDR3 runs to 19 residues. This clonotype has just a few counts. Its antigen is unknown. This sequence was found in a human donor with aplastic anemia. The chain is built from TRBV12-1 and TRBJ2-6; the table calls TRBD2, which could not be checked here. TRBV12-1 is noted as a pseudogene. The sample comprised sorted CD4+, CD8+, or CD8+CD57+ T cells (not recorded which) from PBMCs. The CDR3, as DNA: TGTGCCAGCAGCCCCAGACTAGCGGGGGGGCCGGCTGGGGCCAACGTCCTGACTTTC. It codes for CASSPRLAGGPAGANVLTF.